Listed here are 21 T cell receptor beta chains from one sample, sequenced in a study of cytomegalovirus exposure and HLA in healthy donors. PCR amplification relied on 60 Vbeta primers (plus 13 Jbeta primers). Only in-frame clones appear in the TCRdb table, and some are missing; sequencing was by immunoSEQ multiplex PCR. The sample has about 85,000 clones, more than 75% seen once. Sequenced: PBMCs. The receptors come from a woman between 45 and 60 years old in good health and CMV-seropositive.

The chain is built from TRBV7-9 and TRBJ1-2; TRBD1 agrees at 12 bases. This CDR3 spans 14 amino acids. The J segment lost 10 bases and the V segment lost 1 base, leaving 4 bases of the junction unmatched. CDR1 and CDR2 (germline): SEHNR, FQNEAQ (reference sequence). In DNA form, the CDR3 reads TGTGCCAGCAGCTTAGTTGGGACAGGGGGCGACTACACCTTC. Its translation is CASSLVGTGGDYTF.

The J gene is TRBJ2-5, the V gene TRBV7-8; D perhaps matches TRBD1 (6 bases). The V gene lost 5 bases and the J gene lost 4 bases, with 20 bases spanning the gap. From germline, CDR1 is SGHVS and CDR2 FQNEAQ. The CDR3 totals 16 residues. CDR3 coding DNA: TGTGCCAGCAGCCCGAGGGCAGGGACAATTTCAGAGACCCAGTACTTC. It translates to CASSPRAGTISETQYF.

V usage is TRBV7-2 and J usage is TRBJ2-7, with 9 bases matching TRBD1. Germline trimming cut 6 bases from V and 5 bases from J; bases unmatched to any gene: 5. The length of the CDR3 is 13 residues. Germline loops: CDR1 SGHTA, CDR2 FQGNSA. CDR3 in DNA: TGTGCCAGCAGGGGACAGGGTAAAGACGAGCAGTACTTC. This encodes CASRGQGKDEQYF.

The J gene is TRBJ1-6, the V gene TRBV9, with 11 bases fitting TRBD1. This CDR3 spans 16 amino acids. The J segment lost 6 bases and the V segment lost 4 bases, leaving 6 bases of the junction unmatched. The germline CDR1 and CDR2 sequences are SGDLS and YYNGEE. This chain's CDR3 is CASSKGQGATNSPLHF. Written as DNA, the CDR3 is TGTGCCAGCAGCAAAGGACAGGGGGCGACTAATTCACCCCTCCACTTT.

This chain connects TRBV4-2 to TRBJ2-1; 10 bases align to TRBD2. CDR1 and CDR2 (germline): LGHNA, YNFKEQ. This CDR3 has 18 amino acids. V shed 4 bases and J 8 bases; nucleotides not matched to a gene: 17. CDR3 nucleotides: TGTGCCAGCAGCCTAACCCTTGACGGGAGCGGGAGGGGGGATGAGCAGTTCTTC. Translating gives CASSLTLDGSGRGDEQFF.

A few counts support this clone. CDR3 nucleotides: TGTGCCAGCAGGATACAGGGGTTCGGGCGCTCACCCCTCCACTTT. It specifies CASRIQGFGRSPLHF. This sequence joins TRBV6-5 and TRBJ1-6; 7 positions agree with TRBD1. There are 15 residues in the CDR3. From germline, CDR1 is MNHEY and CDR2 SVGAGI. J lost 10 bases, V lost 6 bases, and 12 bases had no gene match.

The chain joins TRBV7-2 to TRBJ1-2; D unresolved. The V and J ends lost 4 bases and 6 bases respectively, with 12 bases between them. This CDR3 comprises 13 residues. Per the germline V gene, CDR1 is SGHTA and CDR2 is FQGNSA. CDR3 region: CASSSPLGDGYTF. The DNA for the CDR3 is TGTGCCAGCAGCTCCCCTCTCGGGGATGGCTACACCTTC.

V usage is TRBV6-1 and J usage is TRBJ1-4; 9 bases are shared with TRBD1. The V and J ends lost 0 bases and 6 bases, in that order; junction bases with no gene match: 5. Germline V gives CDR1 MNHNS, CDR2 SASEGT. The CDR3 is 16 residues long. In DNA, the CDR3 is TGTGCCAGCAGTGAAGCTCGCGGGACAGGGTATGAAAAACTGTTTTTT. Translation gives CASSEARGTGYEKLFF.

The J gene is TRBJ2-1, the V gene TRBV27; TRBD1 matches at 9 bases. The CDR3 extends over 14 amino acids. V lost 6 bases, J lost 7 bases, and 7 bases stayed unmatched. Germline CDR1 MNHEY, CDR2 SMNVEV (reference sequence). The CDR3 protein is CASSGDRVRNEQFF. In DNA, the CDR3 is TGTGCCAGCAGCGGGGACAGGGTAAGGAATGAGCAGTTCTTC.

This sequence joins TRBV11-2 and TRBJ2-2; 12 positions agree with TRBD2. The ends lost 4 bases at V and 7 bases at J; junction bases unmatched: 4. This CDR3 has 15 amino acids. Germline assignment: CDR1 SGHAT and CDR2 FQNNGV. CDR3 nucleotides: TGTGCCAGCAGCTGGGGACTAGCGGGCTTCGGGGAGCTGTTTTTT. Amino acids: CASSWGLAGFGELFF.

This clone was counted only a few times. Additional DNA sequences in this sample encode the identical CDR3. This chain joins TRBV5-1 and TRBJ1-5, with D possibly matching TRBD1 (5 bases). From germline, CDR1 is SGHRS and CDR2 YFSETQ. The CDR3 is 13 amino acids. Deletions cut 0 bases from V and 7 bases from J, with 8 bases between. The DNA for the CDR3 is TGCGCCAGCAGCTTGGCCGGGGGACAGCCCCAGCATTTT. Residues: CASSLAGGQPQHF. The full variable domain, in which reference TRBV5-1 and TRBJ1-5 provide the parts outside the CDR3, is KAGVTQTPRYLIKTRGQQVTLSCSPISGHRSVSWYQQTPGQGLQFLFEYFSETQRNKGNFPGRFSGRQFSNSRSEMNVSTLELGDSALYLCASSLAGGQPQHFGDGTRLSIL.

The chain links TRBV7-2 to TRBJ2-7, with D possibly TRBD2 on 5 matching bases. Trimming removed 5 bases at V and 1 base at J, with 12 bases between. This CDR3 is built from 14 residues. Per germline, CDR1 SGHTA and CDR2 FQGNSA. CDR3 sequence (DNA): TGTGCCAGCAGCCCCATCTCGGGATCCTACGAGCAGTACGTC. This gives the protein CASSPISGSYEQYV.

The chain uses TRBV6-5 and TRBJ2-1, with no clear D. The CDR3 is 14 residues long. CDR1 and CDR2 from the germline V gene are MNHEY and SVGAGI. Trimming stripped 5 bases from V and 8 bases from J, with 16 bases between. The CDR3 loop reads CASSVYEAKDEQFF. CDR3 DNA sequence: TGTGCCAGCAGTGTTTATGAGGCGAAGGATGAGCAGTTCTTC.

The J gene is TRBJ1-4, the V gene TRBV4-1; 8 bases match TRBD1. This CDR3 is 14 amino acids long. V lost 4 bases, J lost 5 bases, and 3 bases stayed unmatched. Germline V CDR1 and CDR2: MGHRA, YSYEKL. For the CDR3, the DNA is TGCGCCAGCAGCCCCCGGGACAGGAATGAAAAACTGTTTTTT. The encoded protein is CASSPRDRNEKLFF.

J is TRBJ2-3 and V is TRBV5-1; possible D gene TRBD1, 5 bases. Trimming pared 2 bases from V and 4 bases from J, leaving 11 bases between. CDR3 length: 14 residues. Germline V gene sequence: CDR1 SGHRS, CDR2 YFSETQ. CDR3 protein: CASSFLRGPDTQYF. The CDR3 DNA reads TGCGCCAGCAGCTTTCTAAGGGGTCCAGATACGCAGTATTTT.

The genes are TRBV11-2 and TRBJ1-4, with D possibly being TRBD1 (5 bases). The CDR3 extends over 13 amino acids. The V and J ends lost 4 bases and 8 bases respectively, with 11 bases between them. Germline-derived CDR1 and CDR2 are SGHAT and FQNNGV. The CDR3, as DNA: TGTGCCAGCAGCTGGGGACTGACCGAAAAACTGTTTTTT. Translation: CASSWGLTEKLFF.

The rearrangement joins TRBV19 to TRBJ2-1; 10 bases are shared with TRBD2. This CDR3 has 16 residues. V trimming: 5 bases; J trimming: 0 bases; junction bases outside the gene matches: 4. The V gene's germline CDR1 is LNHDA and CDR2 SQIVND (reference sequence). The CDR3 region has the DNA TGTGCCAGTAGTCCACTAGCGGGGAACTCCTACAATGAGCAGTTCTTC. Amino acid sequence: CASSPLAGNSYNEQFF.

The rearrangement joins TRBV12-5 to TRBJ2-7; D may be TRBD1 (5 bases). The V end was cut by 1 base, the J end by 2 bases, with 12 bases between. The germline gives CDR1 LGHNT, CDR2 FRNRAP. The length of the CDR3 is 15 residues. CDR3 bases: TGTGCTAGTGGTTTGGATACAGGTCCGACCTACGAGCAGTACTTC. This translates into CASGLDTGPTYEQYF. Based on the CDR3 plus reference TRBV12-5 and TRBJ2-7, the full variable domain is DARVTQTPRHKVTEMGQEVTMRCQPILGHNTVFWYRQTMMQGLELLAYFRNRAPLDDSGMPKDRFSAEMPDATLATLKIQPSEPRDSAVYFCASGLDTGPTYEQYFGPGTRLTVT.

This rearrangement joins TRBV10-3 to TRBJ2-1; the match to TRBD2 covers 13 bases. Germline lookup yields CDR1 ENHRY and CDR2 SYGVKD. CDR3 length equals 14 residues. V dropped 8 bases and J dropped 7; count of bases not matched to a gene: 5. CDR3 DNA: TGTGCCATCCTCGGGACTAGCGGGGTAAATGAGCAGTTCTTC. Encoded protein: CAILGTSGVNEQFF.

The CDR3 loop is CASSAGTGTEAFF. CDR3 nucleotide sequence: TGTGCCAGCAGTGCAGGGACTGGCACTGAAGCTTTCTTT. V usage is TRBV27 and J usage is TRBJ1-1, with D possibly TRBD1 on 5 matching bases. This CDR3 contains 13 residues. Trimming took 5 bases from V and 4 from J, leaving 11 bases between them. Germline loops: CDR1 MNHEY, CDR2 SMNVEV (reference sequence).

J is TRBJ2-5 and V is TRBV6-6; possible D gene TRBD1, 5 bases. V dropped 1 base and J dropped 5 bases, with 11 bases sitting between them. Germline V CDR1 and CDR2: MNHNY, SVGAGI (reference sequence). This CDR3 comprises 14 residues. The CDR3 spells CASSYLTARETQYF. The CDR3 nucleotides read TGTGCCAGCAGTTACTTGACAGCTCGGGAGACCCAGTACTTC.